Sequencing of this T cell receptor (beta chain) was carried out in a study of blood T cell repertoires in COVID-19. Using immunoSEQ multiplex PCR, the repertoire was profiled, and TCRdb retains in-frame clones only, with some absent. The table includes tens of thousands of clones, approximately 90% detected once. This CDR3 contains 15 residues. The germline V gene has CDR1 WNHNN and CDR2 SYGVQD (reference sequence). With 0 bases removed from V and 7 bases from J, the gap between germline ends came to 16 bases. The sample taken for sequencing was peripheral blood. This receptor was taken from a man in his sixties with acute or convalescent COVID-19. The V gene is TRBV10-1, the J gene TRBJ2-7, with D possibly being TRBD2 (5 bases). The CDR3 bases are TGCGCCAGCAGTGAGTCGCGCGCTAGGGAGAGGGAGCAGTACTTC. Encoded protein: CASSESRAREREQYF.